Listed here are 11 T cell receptor beta chains from one sample, sequenced in a study of shared clonotypes between healthy human individuals. Using immunoSEQ multiplex PCR, the repertoire was profiled, and TCRdb retains in-frame clones only, with some absent. Among roughly 300,000 clones listed, about 70% were seen once. The sequenced sample consisted of memory CD4+ T cells sorted from blood. Subset of the sample: CD45RA-negative fraction. Receptors were obtained from a man between 25 and 39 years old in good health.

The CDR3 DNA reads as TGTGCCAGCAGTTACGCCGGACAGGGGGCCTACAATGAGCAGTTCTTC. It translates to CASSYAGQGAYNEQFF. The rearrangement uses TRBV6-5 and TRBJ2-1, with 10 positions matching TRBD1. The CDR3 contains 16 residues. Germline V lookup: CDR1 MNHEY, CDR2 SVGAGI. V gave up 2 bases and J gave up 2 bases; unmatched junction bases: 3.

This clone was recorded only once. The chain employs TRBV2 and TRBJ2-4, with 7 bases identical to TRBD1. The CDR3 is 14 residues long. Trimming removed 6 bases from V and 1 base from J; junction bases left unmatched: 3. From germline, CDR1 is SNHLY and CDR2 FYNNEI. This chain's CDR3 is CASRDRPAKNIQYF. The CDR3, as DNA: TGTGCCAGCAGGGACAGGCCTGCCAAAAACATTCAGTACTTC.

The J gene is TRBJ1-2, the V gene TRBV5-6; no clear D gene. V was trimmed by 0 bases and J by 5 bases, leaving 17 bases between them. The CDR3 sequence is 16 residues long. Germline CDR1 and CDR2: SGHDT and YYEEEE. The CDR3 is CASSLGRSVSLYGYTF. CDR3 in DNA: TGTGCCAGCAGCTTGGGGAGGTCCGTTTCCCTATATGGCTACACCTTC.

This chain links TRBV2 with TRBJ2-3; D gene unclear. The CDR3 extends over 15 amino acids. Germline V gives CDR1 SNHLY, CDR2 FYNNEI. V lost 7 bases, J lost 1 base, and 15 bases lay in between. CDR3 protein: CASISGKSGTDTQYF. The CDR3 DNA follows: TGTGCCAGCATCTCTGGGAAGTCGGGCACAGATACGCAGTATTTT.

The chain couples TRBV29-1 to TRBJ2-3; no definite D call. The CDR3 covers 13 residues. The V gene's germline CDR1 is SQVTM and CDR2 ANQGSEA. Trimming stripped 5 bases from V and 1 base from J, with 10 bases between. CDR3 sequence: CSVILLRTDTQYF. CDR3 sequence (DNA): TGCAGCGTTATACTTTTACGCACAGATACGCAGTATTTT.

Concerning this clone: Within the sample, other DNA sequences also encode this same CDR3. This chain uses TRBV2 with TRBJ2-1; TRBD2 matches at 10 bases. Germline CDR1 reads SNHLY; CDR2 reads FYNNEI. The CDR3 is 13 residues long. Trimming took 6 bases from V and 5 from J; bases not matched to a gene: 1. The CDR3 DNA reads TGTGCCAGCAGACTAGCGGGGAACAATGAGCAGTTCTTC. It encodes CASRLAGNNEQFF.

There are a few counts of this clone. The rearrangement uses TRBV7-2 and TRBJ1-3, with no clear D. This CDR3 region has 14 residues. Trimming pared 4 bases from V and 0 bases from J, leaving 7 bases between. Germline CDR1 and CDR2: SGHTA and FQGNSA. CDR3 region: CASSSGSSGNTIYF. In DNA, the CDR3 is TGTGCCAGCAGCTCCGGATCCTCTGGAAACACCATATATTTT.

The chain combines TRBV7-8 with TRBJ1-2, with D unclear. Trimming left V 2 bases short and J 5 bases short, with 12 bases between. This CDR3 is built from 14 residues. The germline CDR1 and CDR2 sequences are SGHVS and FQNEAQ. As DNA, the CDR3 is TGTGCCAGCAGCTTAATCTCCACGGATTATGGCTACACCTTC. Its translation: CASSLISTDYGYTF.

The gene calls are TRBV6-6 and TRBJ1-2; D perhaps matches TRBD1 (6 bases). CDR1 is MNHNY and CDR2 is SVGAGI in the germline V gene (reference sequence). The CDR3 has 15 amino acids. V was pared by 0 bases and J by 4 bases, with 12 bases between. The CDR3, as DNA: TGTGCCAGCAGTTACTCGATGGGGGGCGGCTATGGCTACACCTTC. Its translation: CASSYSMGGGYGYTF.

The rearrangement joins TRBV27 to TRBJ2-5, with TRBD1 matching over 12 bases. CDR1 and CDR2 from the germline V gene are MNHEY and SMNVEV (reference sequence). The J segment lost 4 bases and the V segment lost 8 bases, leaving 5 bases of the junction unmatched. CDR3 size: 14 residues. DNA of the CDR3: TGTGCCAGCGGGGACAGGGGGCGCGCAGAGACCCAGTACTTC. Translated: CASGDRGRAETQYF.

This clone has just one count. The sample has other DNA sequences that encode this CDR3 too. The chain links TRBV5-1 to TRBJ2-5; 7 bases map to TRBD2. V shed 4 bases, J shed 2 bases, and the junction held 8 bases outside the gene matches. Germline V lookup: CDR1 SGHRS, CDR2 YFSETQ. This CDR3 region has 15 residues. The chain's CDR3 is CASSSLQGGQETQYF. The DNA of the CDR3 is TGCGCCAGCAGCAGCCTGCAGGGAGGGCAAGAGACCCAGTACTTC.